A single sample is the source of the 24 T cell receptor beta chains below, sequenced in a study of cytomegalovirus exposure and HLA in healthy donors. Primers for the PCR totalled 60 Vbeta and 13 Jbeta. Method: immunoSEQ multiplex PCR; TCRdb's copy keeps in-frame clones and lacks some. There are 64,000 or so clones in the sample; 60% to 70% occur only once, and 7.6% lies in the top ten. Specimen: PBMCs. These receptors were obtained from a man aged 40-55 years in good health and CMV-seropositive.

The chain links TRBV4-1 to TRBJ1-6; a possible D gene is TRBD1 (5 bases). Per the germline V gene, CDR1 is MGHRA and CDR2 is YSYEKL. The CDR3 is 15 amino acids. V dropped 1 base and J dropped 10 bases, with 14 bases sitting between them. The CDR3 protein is CASSQVVRVGSPLHF. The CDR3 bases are TGCGCCAGCAGCCAAGTTGTCAGGGTAGGCTCACCCCTCCACTTT.

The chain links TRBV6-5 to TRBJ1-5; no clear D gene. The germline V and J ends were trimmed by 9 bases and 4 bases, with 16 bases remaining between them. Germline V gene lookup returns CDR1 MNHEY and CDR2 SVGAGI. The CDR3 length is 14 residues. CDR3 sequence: CASGETWDNQPQHF. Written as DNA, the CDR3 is TGTGCCAGTGGGGAGACATGGGATAATCAGCCCCAGCATTTT.

Written as DNA, the CDR3 is TGTGCCAGCAGACAGGGTATGTTGAACACTGAAGCTTTCTTT. Translated, it gives CASRQGMLNTEAFF. The chain recombines TRBV6-1 with TRBJ1-1, with D possibly being TRBD1 (6 bases). Germline CDR1 reads MNHNS; CDR2 reads SASEGT. This CDR3 is 14 amino acids long. The V gene lost 6 bases and the J gene lost 0 bases, with 11 bases spanning the gap.

CDR3 residues: CASGPHPSYNSPLHF. The CDR3 DNA sequence: TGTGCCAGCGGCCCCCACCCTTCCTATAATTCACCCCTCCACTTT. The rearrangement joins TRBV7-9 to TRBJ1-6; D remains unclear. V dropped 8 bases and J dropped 1 base, with 12 bases sitting between them. The CDR3 has 15 residues. Germline V gene lookup returns CDR1 SEHNR and CDR2 FQNEAQ (reference sequence).

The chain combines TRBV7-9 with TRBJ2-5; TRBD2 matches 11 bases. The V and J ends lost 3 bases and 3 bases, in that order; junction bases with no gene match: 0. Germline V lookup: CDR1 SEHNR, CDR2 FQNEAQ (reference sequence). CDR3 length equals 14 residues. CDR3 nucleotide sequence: TGTGCCAGCAGCTTGACTAGCGGGGAAGAGACCCAGTACTTC. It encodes CASSLTSGEETQYF.

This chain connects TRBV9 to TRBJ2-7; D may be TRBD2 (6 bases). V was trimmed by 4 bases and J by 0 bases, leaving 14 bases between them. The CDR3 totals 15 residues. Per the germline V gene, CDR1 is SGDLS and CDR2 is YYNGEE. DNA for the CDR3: TGTGCCAGCAGCAAACGGGACTCAAGCTCCTACGAGCAGTACTTC. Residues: CASSKRDSSSYEQYF.

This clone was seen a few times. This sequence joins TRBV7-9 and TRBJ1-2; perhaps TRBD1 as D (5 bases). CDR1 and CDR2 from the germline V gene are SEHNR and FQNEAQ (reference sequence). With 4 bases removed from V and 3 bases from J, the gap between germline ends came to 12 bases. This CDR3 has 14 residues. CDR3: CASSSWGVDYGYTF. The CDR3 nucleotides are TGTGCCAGCAGCTCCTGGGGCGTTGACTATGGCTACACCTTC.

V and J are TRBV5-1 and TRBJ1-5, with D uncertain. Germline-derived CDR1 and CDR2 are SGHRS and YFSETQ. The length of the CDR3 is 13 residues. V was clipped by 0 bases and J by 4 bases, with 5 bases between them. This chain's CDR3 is CASSLGENQPQHF. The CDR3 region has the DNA TGCGCCAGCAGCTTGGGAGAAAATCAGCCCCAGCATTTT. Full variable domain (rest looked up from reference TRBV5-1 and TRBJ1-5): KAGVTQTPRYLIKTRGQQVTLSCSPISGHRSVSWYQQTPGQGLQFLFEYFSETQRNKGNFPGRFSGRQFSNSRSEMNVSTLELGDSALYLCASSLGENQPQHFGDGTRLSIL.

CDR3 residues: CASSLKGGEKLFF. The CDR3 DNA reads TGTGCCAGCAGCTTAAAAGGGGGTGAAAAACTGTTTTTT. The chain combines TRBV7-6 with TRBJ1-4, with D maybe TRBD1 (6 bases). CDR1 is SGHVS, CDR2 FNYEAQ, per germline. The CDR3 contains 13 residues. V was shortened by 2 bases and J by 7 bases, with 8 bases between the two germline ends.

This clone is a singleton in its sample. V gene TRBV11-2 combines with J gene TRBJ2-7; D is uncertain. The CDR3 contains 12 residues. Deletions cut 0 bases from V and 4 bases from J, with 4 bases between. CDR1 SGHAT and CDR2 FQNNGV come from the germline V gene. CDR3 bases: TGTGCCAGCAGCTTAGATCGGTACGAGCAGTACTTC. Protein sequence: CASSLDRYEQYF.

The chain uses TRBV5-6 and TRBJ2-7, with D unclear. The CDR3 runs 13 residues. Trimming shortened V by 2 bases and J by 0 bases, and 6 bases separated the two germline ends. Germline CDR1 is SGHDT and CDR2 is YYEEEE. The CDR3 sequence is CASSFGLSYEQYF. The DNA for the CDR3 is TGTGCCAGCAGCTTTGGGCTCTCCTACGAGCAGTACTTC.

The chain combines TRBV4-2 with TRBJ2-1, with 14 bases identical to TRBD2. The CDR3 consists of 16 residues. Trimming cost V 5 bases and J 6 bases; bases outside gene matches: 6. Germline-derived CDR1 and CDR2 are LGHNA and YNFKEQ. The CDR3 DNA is TGTGCCAGCAGCTATGCCGGGACTAGCGGGAGCAATGAGCAGTTCTTC. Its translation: CASSYAGTSGSNEQFF.

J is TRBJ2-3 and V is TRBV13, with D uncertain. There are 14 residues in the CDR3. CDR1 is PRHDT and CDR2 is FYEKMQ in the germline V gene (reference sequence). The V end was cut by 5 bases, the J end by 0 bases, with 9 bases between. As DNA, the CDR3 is TGTGCCAGCAGCCCGCCAGGCAGCACAGATACGCAGTATTTT. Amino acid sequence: CASSPPGSTDTQYF.

The CDR3 nucleotides are TGTGCCAGTAGGGGCCAGACAGGGACGAATTCACCCCTCCACTTT. The encoded protein is CASRGQTGTNSPLHF. The V call is TRBV19, the J call TRBJ1-6; TRBD1 matches 7 bases. V lost 6 bases and J lost 7; bases outside the gene matches: 9. In germline, CDR1 is LNHDA, CDR2 SQIVND (reference sequence). CDR3 length equals 15 residues.

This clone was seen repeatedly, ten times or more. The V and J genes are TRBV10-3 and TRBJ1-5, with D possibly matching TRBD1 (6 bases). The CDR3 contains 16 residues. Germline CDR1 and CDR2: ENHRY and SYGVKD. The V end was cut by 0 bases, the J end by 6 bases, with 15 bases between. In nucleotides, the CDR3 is TGTGCCATCAGTGAGTCGTCAGGGGTTGGTGGTCAGCCCCAGCATTTT. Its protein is CAISESSGVGGQPQHF.

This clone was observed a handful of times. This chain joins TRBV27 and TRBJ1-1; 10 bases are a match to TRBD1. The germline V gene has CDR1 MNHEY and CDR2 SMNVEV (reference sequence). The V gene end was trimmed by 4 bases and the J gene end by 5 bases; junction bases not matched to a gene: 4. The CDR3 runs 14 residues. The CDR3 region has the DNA TGTGCCAGCAGTTGGGACAGGGGTGAGACTGAAGCTTTCTTT. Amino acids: CASSWDRGETEAFF.

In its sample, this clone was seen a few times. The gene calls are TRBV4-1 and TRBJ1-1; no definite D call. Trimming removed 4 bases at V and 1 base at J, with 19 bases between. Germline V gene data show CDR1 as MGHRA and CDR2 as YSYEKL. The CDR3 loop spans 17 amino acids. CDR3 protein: CASSPRGGRRTNTEAFF. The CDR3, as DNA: TGCGCCAGCAGCCCCCGGGGAGGGAGGCGGACGAACACTGAAGCTTTCTTT.

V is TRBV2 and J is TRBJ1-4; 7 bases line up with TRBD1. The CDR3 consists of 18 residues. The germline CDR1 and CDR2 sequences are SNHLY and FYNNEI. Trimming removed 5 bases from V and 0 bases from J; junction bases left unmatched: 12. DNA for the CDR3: TGTGCCAGCAGTTTGCGCTACCGGGACAGAACAACTAATGAAAAACTGTTTTTT. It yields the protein CASSLRYRDRTTNEKLFF.

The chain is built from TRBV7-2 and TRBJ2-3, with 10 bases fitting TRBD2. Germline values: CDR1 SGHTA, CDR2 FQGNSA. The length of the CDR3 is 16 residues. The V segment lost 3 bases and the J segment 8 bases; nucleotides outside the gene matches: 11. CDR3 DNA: TGTGCCAGCAGCTTCCGGACAGCGGGGGGGCGAGCTACGCAGTATTTT. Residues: CASSFRTAGGRATQYF.

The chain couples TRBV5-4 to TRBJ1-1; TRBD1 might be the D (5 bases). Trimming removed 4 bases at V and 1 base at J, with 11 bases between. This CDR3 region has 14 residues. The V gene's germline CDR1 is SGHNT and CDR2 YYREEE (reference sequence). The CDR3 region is CASSPGTENTEAFF. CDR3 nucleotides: TGTGCCAGCAGCCCTGGGACTGAGAACACTGAAGCTTTCTTT.

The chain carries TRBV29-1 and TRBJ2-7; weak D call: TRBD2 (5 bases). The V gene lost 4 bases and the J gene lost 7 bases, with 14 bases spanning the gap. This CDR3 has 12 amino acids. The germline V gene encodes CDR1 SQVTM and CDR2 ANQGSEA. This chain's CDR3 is CSVGGSTGEQYF. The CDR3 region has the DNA TGCAGCGTTGGCGGATCGACGGGGGAGCAGTACTTC.

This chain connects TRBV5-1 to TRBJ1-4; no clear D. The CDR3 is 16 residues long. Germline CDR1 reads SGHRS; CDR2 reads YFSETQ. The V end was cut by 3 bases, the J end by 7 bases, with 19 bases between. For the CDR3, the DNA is TGCGCCAGCAGCTCAAAGGCTATTGCGGGTGGTGAAAAACTGTTTTTT. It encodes CASSSKAIAGGEKLFF.

The CDR3 DNA reads TGTGCCAGCAGCCAAGATCGCGTGTTATCCATACCCACAGATACGCAGTATTTT. As protein: CASSQDRVLSIPTDTQYF. The J gene is TRBJ2-3, the V gene TRBV14; D not resolved. V was shortened by 0 bases and J by 2 bases, with 18 bases between the two germline ends. The V gene's germline CDR1 is SGHDN and CDR2 FVKESK. CDR3 length: 18 residues. Variable domain in full (rest from reference TRBV14 and TRBJ2-3): EAGVTQFPSHSVIEKGQTVTLRCDPISGHDNLYWYRRVMGKEIKFLLHFVKESKQDESGMPNNRFLAERTGGTYSTLKVQPAELEDSGVYFCASSQDRVLSIPTDTQYFGPGTRLTVL.

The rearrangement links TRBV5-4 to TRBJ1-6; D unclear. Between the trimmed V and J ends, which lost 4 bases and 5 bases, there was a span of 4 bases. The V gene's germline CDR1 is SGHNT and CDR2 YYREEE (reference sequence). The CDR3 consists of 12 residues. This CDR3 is CASSIDNSPLHF. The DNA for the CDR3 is TGTGCCAGCAGCATCGATAATTCACCCCTCCACTTT. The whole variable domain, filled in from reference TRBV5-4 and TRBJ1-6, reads ETGVTQSPTHLIKTRGQQVTLRCSSQSGHNTVSWYQQALGQGPQFIFQYYREEENGRGNFPPRFSGLQFPNYSSELNVNALELDDSALYLCASSIDNSPLHFGNGTRLTVT.